What follows is one T cell receptor (beta chain) and its context. This receptor's antigen is unknown. No base quality values were provided; no much bigger clone lies one nucleotide off. Libraries came from the immunoSEQ multiplex PCR assay. As for the original processing: A statistical classification framework was built for diagnosing cytomegalovirus status from the catalog of TCR beta chain sequences. This immuneACCESS table, as held by TCRdb, lists in-frame sequences with V and J called but not all clones. Of the missing ones, under half trace to an unresolved V gene in checked studies; the others have no known cause. The DNA gave D and trimming, while V, J and clone size come from that table. This sample holds 85,000 to 120,000 clones; less than 95% were observed only once. Jointly, the top ten make up approximately 1% of the sample. The entry originates in a study of cytomegalovirus exposure and HLA in healthy donors (dated by TCRdb to 2016 to 2017). Broadly, across the study: A later analysis indicated that the roughly 130 validation repertoires were generated on the platform also employed for the 650 to 850 repertoires of the first cohort. Along with the roughly 670-subject first cohort, a separate validation cohort of over a hundred different subjects was used. To predict cytomegalovirus infection status, the study combined high-throughput TCR immunosequencing, statistical association of individual TCRs with disease status, and machine learning. The study aimed to test whether signatures of past pathogen exposure could be identified by cataloging public T cell receptors.

Separate from the approximately 700-subject first cohort, the validation cohort of 90 to 150 subjects was the group to which the donors belonged. Beyond this particular receptor, the publication reports: A later analysis lacked HLA typing for the validation cohort, so it scored co-occurrence in that cohort across all 120 or so repertoires. Most TCR sequences were observed very rarely across donors, whereas some public TCRs were present in many individuals. A few of the identified cytomegalovirus-associated TCR beta chains were confirmed in vitro to be specific for cytomegalovirus antigens. According to the authors, the approach could potentially be generalized to other disease states and immunological phenotypes. The classifier was reported to diagnose cytomegalovirus status with high specificity and sensitivity in both the original and validation cohorts. A total of around 150 TCR beta chains were listed by the study as associated with cytomegalovirus. Of the cluster scores, roughly 95% were above 0 in a later analysis, which found that TCRs clustered in the first cohort also tended to co-occur in the roughly 130 validation repertoires.

Sequences SGHTA (CDR1) and FQGNSA (CDR2) are obtained from the germline V gene. Spanning cysteine to phenylalanine, the CDR3 consists of 17 amino acids. This entry keeps only the CDR3 DNA: 51 bases, framed from base 1. V is cut back by 0 bases and J by 6 bases, with 11 bases in the junction unmatched. The receptor chain draws on TRBV7-2 and TRBJ2-3, with 8 central nucleotides matching TRBD2. Sequenced: PBMCs. The sequence came from a woman between 18 and 30 years old in good health and CMV-seronegative. This receptor has the CDR3 CASSLAGSGSPQDTQYF. The DNA sequence reads TGTGCCAGCAGCTTAGCGGGCAGCGGGAGTCCTCAGGATACGCAGTATTTT.